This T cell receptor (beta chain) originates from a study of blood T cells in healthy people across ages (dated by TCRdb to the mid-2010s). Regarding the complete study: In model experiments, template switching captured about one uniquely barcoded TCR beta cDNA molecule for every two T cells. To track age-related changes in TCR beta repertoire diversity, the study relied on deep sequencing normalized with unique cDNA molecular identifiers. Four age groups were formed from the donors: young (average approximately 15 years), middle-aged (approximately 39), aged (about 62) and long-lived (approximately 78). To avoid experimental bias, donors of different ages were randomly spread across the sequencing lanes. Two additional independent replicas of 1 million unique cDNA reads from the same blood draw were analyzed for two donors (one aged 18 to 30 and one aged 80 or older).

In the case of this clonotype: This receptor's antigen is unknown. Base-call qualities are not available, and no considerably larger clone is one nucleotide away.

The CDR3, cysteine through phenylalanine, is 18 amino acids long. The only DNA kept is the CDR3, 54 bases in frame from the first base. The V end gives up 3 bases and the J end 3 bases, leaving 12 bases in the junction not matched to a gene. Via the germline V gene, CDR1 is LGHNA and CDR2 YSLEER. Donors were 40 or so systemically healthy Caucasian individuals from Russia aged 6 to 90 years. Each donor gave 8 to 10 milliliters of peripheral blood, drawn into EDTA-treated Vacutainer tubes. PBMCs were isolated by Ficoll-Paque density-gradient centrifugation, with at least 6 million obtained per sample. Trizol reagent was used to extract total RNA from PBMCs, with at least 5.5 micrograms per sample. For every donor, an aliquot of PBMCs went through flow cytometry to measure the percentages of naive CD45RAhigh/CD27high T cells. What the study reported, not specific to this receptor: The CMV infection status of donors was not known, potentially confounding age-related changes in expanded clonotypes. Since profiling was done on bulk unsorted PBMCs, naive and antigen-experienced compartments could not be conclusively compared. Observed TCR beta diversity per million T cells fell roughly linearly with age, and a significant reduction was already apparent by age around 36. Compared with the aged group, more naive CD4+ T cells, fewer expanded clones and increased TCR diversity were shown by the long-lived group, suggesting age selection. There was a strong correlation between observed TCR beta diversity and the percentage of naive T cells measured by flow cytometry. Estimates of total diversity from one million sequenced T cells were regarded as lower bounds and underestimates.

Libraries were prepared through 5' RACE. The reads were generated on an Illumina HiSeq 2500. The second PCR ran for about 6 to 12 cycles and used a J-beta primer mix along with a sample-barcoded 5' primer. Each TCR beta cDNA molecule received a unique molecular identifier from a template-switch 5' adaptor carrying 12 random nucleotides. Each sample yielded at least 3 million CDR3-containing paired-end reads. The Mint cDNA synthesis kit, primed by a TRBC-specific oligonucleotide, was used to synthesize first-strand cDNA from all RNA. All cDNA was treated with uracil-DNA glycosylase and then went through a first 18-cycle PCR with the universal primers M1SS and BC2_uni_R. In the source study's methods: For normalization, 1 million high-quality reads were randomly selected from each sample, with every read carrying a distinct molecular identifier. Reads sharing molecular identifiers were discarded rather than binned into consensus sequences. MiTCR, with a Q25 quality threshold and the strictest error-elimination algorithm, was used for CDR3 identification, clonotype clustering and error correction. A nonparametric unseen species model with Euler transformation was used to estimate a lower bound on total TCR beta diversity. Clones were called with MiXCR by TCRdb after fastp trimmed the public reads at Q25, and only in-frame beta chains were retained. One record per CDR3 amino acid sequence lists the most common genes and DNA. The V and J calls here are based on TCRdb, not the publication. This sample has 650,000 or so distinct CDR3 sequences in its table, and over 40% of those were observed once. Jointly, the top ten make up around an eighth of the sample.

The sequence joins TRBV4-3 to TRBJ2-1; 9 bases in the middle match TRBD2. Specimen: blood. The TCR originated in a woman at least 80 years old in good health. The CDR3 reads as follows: CASSHYQAGGYVYNEQFF. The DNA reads TGCGCCAGCAGCCATTATCAAGCGGGGGGTTACGTCTACAATGAGCAGTTCTTC.